A single sample gave rise to the 8 T cell receptor beta chains below, sequenced in a study of low-dose radiotherapy and immunotherapy resistance in tumors. Time point denoted: before trial treatment. Alpha- and beta-chain coverage of first-strand cDNA came from TRAV- and TRBV-specific primers. The TCRs were subjected to amplification over approximately 20 PCR cycles employing a constant-region primer in conjunction with a V-primer adapter. MiXCR was run by TCRdb on the reads, yielding one entry per CDR3 protein. Of more than 45,000 distinct CDR3 sequences in the sample, less than 25% were seen once. Sequencing used PBMCs, obtained before treatment. The source is a male donor with prostate cancer.

This clonotype was found many times. The DNA of the CDR3 is TGCGCCAGCAGTGAGATAGGAGCCAAAAACTCCTACGAGCAGTACTTC. Protein product: CASSEIGAKNSYEQYF. The chain combines TRBV10-2 with TRBJ2-7; D gene uncertain. The V end was cut by 2 bases, the J end by 0 bases, with 14 bases between. The CDR3 covers 16 residues. The germline V gene encodes CDR1 WSHSY and CDR2 SAAADI.

The V and J genes are TRBV7-2 and TRBJ2-5, with 8 bases identical to TRBD1. Per germline, CDR1 SGHTA and CDR2 FQGNSA. V was clipped by 2 bases and J by 3 bases; unmatched bases: 5. The CDR3 sequence is 15 residues long. CDR3 nucleotide sequence: TGTGCCAGCAGCTTAAATCACAGGGGGGAAGAGACCCAGTACTTC. Translating gives CASSLNHRGEETQYF.

This chain uses TRBV5-1 with TRBJ1-1; D not resolved. This CDR3 is 14 amino acids long. Trimming took off 0 bases at V and 2 bases at J, with 8 bases between the two ends. Germline CDR1 is SGHRS and CDR2 is YFSETQ. The CDR3 region is CASSLGSTNTEAFF. For the CDR3, the DNA is TGCGCCAGCAGCTTGGGTAGCACAAACACTGAAGCTTTCTTT.

This clonotype was counted between two and nine times. V usage is TRBV7-2 and J usage is TRBJ1-5; no clear D gene. This CDR3 contains 13 residues. The V end lost 1 base, the J end lost 6 bases, and 7 bases lay between the germline ends. CDR1 and CDR2 (germline): SGHTA, FQGNSA. This CDR3 reads CASSLEGFQPQHF. The DNA of the CDR3 is TGTGCCAGCAGCTTAGAAGGGTTTCAGCCCCAGCATTTT.

This clonotype was seen at least ten times. Here the CDR3 DNA reads TGTGCCAGCAGCTTGGGTGTTCCGTCGAACACTGAAGCTTTCTTT. It translates to CASSLGVPSNTEAFF. This chain joins TRBV5-4 and TRBJ1-1; D is undetermined. The CDR3 extends over 15 amino acids. Germline values: CDR1 SGHNT, CDR2 YYREEE (reference sequence). V was cut by 0 bases and J by 1 base, with 10 bases left in between.

This clonotype occurred many times. The chain is built from TRBV20-1 and TRBJ2-3; D unresolved. V was shortened by 0 bases and J by 0 bases, with 7 bases between the two germline ends. The germline V gene has CDR1 DFQATT and CDR2 SNEGSKA (reference sequence). There are 14 residues in the CDR3. The CDR3 sequence is CSARDYASTDTQYF. The CDR3 region has the DNA TGCAGTGCTAGAGATTACGCCAGCACAGATACGCAGTATTTT.

The table lists this clonotype with many counts. For the CDR3, the DNA is TGTGCCAGCAGTGTGGGGAAGCGGACGCGCACAGATACGCAGTATTTT. It is translated as CASSVGKRTRTDTQYF. The chain couples TRBV25-1 to TRBJ2-3; TRBD2 is a possible D gene (5 bases). Germline loops: CDR1 MGHDK, CDR2 SYGVNS. V was trimmed by 4 bases and J by 1 base, leaving 15 bases between them. The CDR3 extends over 16 amino acids.

This clonotype was detected a few times. This chain connects TRBV9 to TRBJ1-1; TRBD1 is a possible D gene (6 bases). Germline-derived CDR1 and CDR2 are SGDLS and YYNGEE. Between the trimmed V and J ends, which lost 4 bases and 2 bases, there was a span of 15 bases. The CDR3 consists of 15 residues. The CDR3 region is CASSPLAGVNTEAFF. The DNA of the CDR3 is TGTGCCAGCAGCCCCCTGGCAGGGGTTAACACTGAAGCTTTCTTT.